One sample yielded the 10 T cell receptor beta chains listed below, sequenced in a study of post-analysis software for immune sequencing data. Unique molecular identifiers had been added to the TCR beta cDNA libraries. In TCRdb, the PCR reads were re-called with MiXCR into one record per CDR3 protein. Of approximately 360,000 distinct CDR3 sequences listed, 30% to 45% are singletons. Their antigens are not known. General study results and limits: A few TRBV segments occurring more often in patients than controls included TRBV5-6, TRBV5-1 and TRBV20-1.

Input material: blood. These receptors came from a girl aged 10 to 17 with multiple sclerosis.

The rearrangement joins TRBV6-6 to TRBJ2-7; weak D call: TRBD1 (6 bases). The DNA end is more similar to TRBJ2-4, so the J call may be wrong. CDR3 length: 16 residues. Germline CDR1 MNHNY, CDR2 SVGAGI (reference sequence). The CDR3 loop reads CASSPGTSAAKNIQYF. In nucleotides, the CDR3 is TGTGCCAGCAGTCCAGGGACATCGGCAGCCAAAAACATTCAGTACTTC.

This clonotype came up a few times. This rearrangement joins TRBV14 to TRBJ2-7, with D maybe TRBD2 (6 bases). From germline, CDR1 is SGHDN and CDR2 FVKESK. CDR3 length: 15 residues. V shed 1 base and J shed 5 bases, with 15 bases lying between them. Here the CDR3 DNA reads TGTGCCAGCAGCCAAGTCCCCTCCGGGGGTCACGAGCAGTACTTC. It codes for CASSQVPSGGHEQYF.

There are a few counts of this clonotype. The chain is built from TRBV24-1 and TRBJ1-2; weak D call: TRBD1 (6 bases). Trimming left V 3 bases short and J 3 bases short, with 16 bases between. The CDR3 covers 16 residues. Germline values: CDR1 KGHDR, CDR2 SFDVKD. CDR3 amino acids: CATSDQRGANYYGYTF. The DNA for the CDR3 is TGTGCCACCAGTGATCAGAGGGGGGCAAACTACTATGGCTACACCTTC.

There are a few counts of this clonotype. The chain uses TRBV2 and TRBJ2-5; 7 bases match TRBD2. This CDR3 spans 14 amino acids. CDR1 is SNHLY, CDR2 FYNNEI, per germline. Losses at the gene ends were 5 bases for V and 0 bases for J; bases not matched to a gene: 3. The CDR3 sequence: CASSWGTNQETQYF. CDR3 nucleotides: TGTGCCAGCAGTTGGGGGACTAACCAAGAGACCCAGTACTTC.

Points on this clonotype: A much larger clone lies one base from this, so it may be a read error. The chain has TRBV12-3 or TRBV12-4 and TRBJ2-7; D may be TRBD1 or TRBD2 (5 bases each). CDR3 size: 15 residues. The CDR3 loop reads CTSSFSGPSDGEQYF. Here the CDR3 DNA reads TGTACCAGCAGTTTCTCGGGGCCTTCGGACGGCGAGCAGTACTTC.

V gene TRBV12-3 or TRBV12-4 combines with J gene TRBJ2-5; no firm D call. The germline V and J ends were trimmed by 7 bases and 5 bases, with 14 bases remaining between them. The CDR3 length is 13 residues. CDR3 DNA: TGTGCCAGCACCGTATCCCCCCGTGAGACCCAGTACTTC. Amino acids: CASTVSPRETQYF.

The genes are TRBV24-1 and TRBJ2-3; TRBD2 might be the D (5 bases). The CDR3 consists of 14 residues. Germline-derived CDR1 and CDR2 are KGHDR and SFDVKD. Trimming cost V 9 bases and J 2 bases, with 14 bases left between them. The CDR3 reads CATLGPRVTDTQYF. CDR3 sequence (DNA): TGTGCCACCCTTGGACCGAGGGTCACAGATACGCAGTATTTT.

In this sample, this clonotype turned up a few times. The CDR3: CASRKLAGGGEQFF. The DNA for the CDR3 is TGTGCCAGCAGGAAACTAGCGGGGGGAGGTGAGCAGTTCTTC. V and J are TRBV6-5 and TRBJ2-1; TRBD2 matches at 12 bases. Germline CDR1 is MNHEY and CDR2 is SVGAGI. This CDR3 is 14 amino acids long. V gave up 6 bases and J gave up 9 bases; unmatched junction bases: 6.

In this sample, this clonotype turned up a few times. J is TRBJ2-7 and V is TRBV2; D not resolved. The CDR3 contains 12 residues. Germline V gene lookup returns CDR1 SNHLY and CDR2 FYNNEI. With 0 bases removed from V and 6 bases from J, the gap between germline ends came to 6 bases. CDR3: CASSEAGSEQYF. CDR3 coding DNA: TGTGCCAGCAGTGAAGCCGGTAGCGAGCAGTACTTC.

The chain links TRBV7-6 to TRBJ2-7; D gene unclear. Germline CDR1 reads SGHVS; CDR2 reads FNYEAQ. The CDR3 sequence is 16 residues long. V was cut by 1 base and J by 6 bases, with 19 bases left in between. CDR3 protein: CASSLGPAYGSSEQYF. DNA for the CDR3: TGTGCCAGCAGCTTAGGGCCGGCTTATGGCTCAAGCGAGCAGTACTTC.